This is a list of T cell receptor beta chains from one sample in a study of blood T cell repertoires in COVID-19. This table comes from immunoSEQ multiplex PCR, and its TCRdb copy is limited to in-frame clones, with some not included. The sample contains roughly 250,000 clones, about 88% of which appear only once. The sequencing input was peripheral blood. Receptors originate from a man between 60 and 75 years old who had recovered from COVID-19. The CDR3 runs from the conserved cysteine through the conserved F or W. The D gene is left open where the match is weak. Only part of the rows carry a size: once, few, many, or a class if the clone is expanded.

D gene: -; clone size: -; V gene: TRBV24-1; J gene: TRBJ2-3; CDR3 protein: CATSDFGPWSTSTDTQYF; CDR3 DNA: TGTGCCACCAGTGATTTCGGCCCGTGGAGTACTAGCACAGATACGCAGTATTTT
D gene: TRBD1; clone size: -; V gene: TRBV5-1; J gene: TRBJ1-5; CDR3 protein: CASSLGPDRGDQPQHF; CDR3 DNA: TGCGCCAGCAGCTTGGGCCCTGACAGGGGGGATCAGCCCCAGCATTTT
D gene: -; clone size: -; V gene: TRBV15; J gene: TRBJ1-2; CDR3 protein: CATSRAGANYGYTF; CDR3 DNA: TGTGCCACCAGCAGAGCCGGAGCTAACTATGGCTACACCTTC
D gene: TRBD2; clone size: few; V gene: TRBV2; J gene: TRBJ2-1; CDR3 protein: CASSSTSGGAREQFF; CDR3 DNA: TGTGCCAGCAGTTCGACTAGCGGGGGGGCCAGGGAGCAGTTCTTC
D gene: -; clone size: -; V gene: TRBV21-1; J gene: TRBJ1-4; CDR3 protein: CASSNPDDRVTNEKLFF; CDR3 DNA: TGTGCCAGCAGCAACCCAGATGACAGGGTCACAAATGAAAAACTGTTTTTT
D gene: TRBD1; clone size: -; V gene: TRBV7-2; J gene: TRBJ2-5; CDR3 protein: CASGRGQGYETQYF; CDR3 DNA: TGTGCCAGCGGCCGGGGACAGGGTTACGAGACCCAGTACTTC
D gene: -; clone size: -; V gene: TRBV27; J gene: TRBJ1-1; CDR3 protein: CASSSYRTYKAFF; CDR3 DNA: TGTGCCAGCAGTTCATACCGCACATATAAAGCTTTCTTT
D gene: -; clone size: -; V gene: TRBV10-1; J gene: TRBJ1-1; CDR3 protein: CASSSTANTEAFF; CDR3 DNA: TGCGCCAGCAGTTCGACAGCGAACACTGAAGCTTTCTTT
D gene: -; clone size: few; V gene: TRBV19; J gene: TRBJ2-7; CDR3 protein: CASSRDFSYEQYF; CDR3 DNA: TGTGCCAGTAGCCGGGACTTCTCCTACGAGCAGTACTTC
D gene: TRBD2; clone size: many; V gene: TRBV10-3; J gene: TRBJ2-5; CDR3 protein: CAIGLADQETQYF; CDR3 DNA: TGTGCCATCGGACTAGCGGACCAAGAGACCCAGTACTTC
D gene: -; clone size: -; V gene: TRBV3-1/TRBV3-2; J gene: TRBJ1-4; CDR3 protein: CASSHKRQVATNEKLFF; CDR3 DNA: TGTGCCAGCAGTCATAAACGACAGGTTGCAACTAATGAAAAACTGTTTTTT
D gene: TRBD1; clone size: -; V gene: TRBV7-2; J gene: TRBJ1-2; CDR3 protein: CASRDPTGGAVHYGYTF; CDR3 DNA: TGTGCCAGCAGGGACCCAACAGGGGGCGCAGTCCACTATGGCTACACCTTC
D gene: TRBD1; clone size: -; V gene: TRBV24-1; J gene: TRBJ2-1; CDR3 protein: CATSDLQDRGASNEQFF; CDR3 DNA: TGTGCCACCAGTGATCTTCAGGACAGGGGAGCTTCCAATGAGCAGTTCTTC
D gene: -; clone size: -; V gene: TRBV4-2; J gene: TRBJ2-5; CDR3 protein: CASSRGNLAQETQYF; CDR3 DNA: TGTGCCAGCAGCCGCGGAAACCTCGCTCAAGAGACCCAGTACTTC
D gene: TRBD1; clone size: -; V gene: TRBV9; J gene: TRBJ2-7; CDR3 protein: CASSVGIGGQGRSEQYF; CDR3 DNA: TGTGCCAGCAGCGTAGGGATCGGGGGACAGGGGCGAAGCGAGCAGTACTTC
D gene: TRBD2; clone size: -; V gene: TRBV29-1; J gene: TRBJ2-3; CDR3 protein: CSVEDQRGGTDTQYF; CDR3 DNA: TGCAGCGTTGAAGATCAGCGGGGGGGCACAGATACGCAGTATTTT
D gene: TRBD1; clone size: -; V gene: TRBV29-1; J gene: TRBJ2-7; CDR3 protein: CSVETPGQGVYEQYF; CDR3 DNA: TGCAGCGTTGAAACTCCGGGACAGGGGGTGTACGAGCAGTACTTC
D gene: -; clone size: -; V gene: TRBV18; J gene: TRBJ1-1; CDR3 protein: CASSPQPGGDTEAFF; CDR3 DNA: TGTGCCAGCTCACCACAACCAGGCGGGGACACTGAAGCTTTCTTT
D gene: TRBD1; clone size: -; V gene: TRBV5-4; J gene: TRBJ2-5; CDR3 protein: CASSLPQGARETQYF; CDR3 DNA: TGTGCCAGCAGCTTGCCCCAGGGGGCTCGAGAGACCCAGTACTTC
D gene: -; clone size: -; V gene: TRBV5-4; J gene: TRBJ2-2; CDR3 protein: CASTLPGVGGELFF; CDR3 DNA: TGTGCCAGCACCCTACCGGGGGTAGGCGGGGAGCTGTTTTTT
D gene: TRBD2; clone size: -; V gene: TRBV9; J gene: TRBJ2-5; CDR3 protein: CASSVGGSGGSRETQYF; CDR3 DNA: TGTGCCAGCAGCGTAGGAGGTAGCGGGGGGTCCAGGGAGACCCAGTACTTC
D gene: TRBD1; clone size: -; V gene: TRBV18; J gene: TRBJ2-1; CDR3 protein: CASSRTGPSSYNKQFF; CDR3 DNA: TGTGCCAGCTCAAGGACAGGCCCAAGCTCCTACAATAAGCAGTTCTTC
D gene: TRBD2; clone size: -; V gene: TRBV6-5; J gene: TRBJ2-1; CDR3 protein: CASSYSIIGGGEQFF; CDR3 DNA: TGTGCCAGCAGTTACTCGATAATTGGGGGGGGTGAGCAGTTCTTC
D gene: TRBD1; clone size: -; V gene: TRBV2; J gene: TRBJ2-5; CDR3 protein: CASTRTGAQGETQYF; CDR3 DNA: TGTGCCAGCACCAGGACAGGGGCGCAGGGAGAGACCCAGTACTTC
D gene: -; clone size: -; V gene: TRBV19; J gene: TRBJ2-5; CDR3 protein: CASSNQKQETQYF; CDR3 DNA: TGTGCCAGTAGTAACCAGAAACAAGAGACCCAGTACTTC
D gene: -; clone size: -; V gene: TRBV12-3/TRBV12-4; J gene: TRBJ2-5; CDR3 protein: CASSSKETQYF; CDR3 DNA: TGTGCCAGCAGTTCTAAAGAGACCCAGTACTTC
D gene: TRBD1; clone size: -; V gene: TRBV7-2; J gene: TRBJ1-1; CDR3 protein: CASTLQGGGINEAFF; CDR3 DNA: TGTGCCAGCACCCTACAGGGGGGGGGAATAAATGAAGCTTTCTTT
D gene: TRBD1; clone size: -; V gene: TRBV9; J gene: TRBJ2-3; CDR3 protein: CASSVVTGKLDTQYF; CDR3 DNA: TGTGCCAGCAGCGTAGTGACAGGGAAATTAGATACGCAGTATTTT
D gene: TRBD2; clone size: -; V gene: TRBV6-2/TRBV6-3; J gene: TRBJ2-7; CDR3 protein: CASSYSRGGLDEQYF; CDR3 DNA: TGTGCCAGCAGTTACTCGCGGGGGGGCCTAGACGAGCAGTACTTC
D gene: TRBD1; clone size: -; V gene: TRBV4-2; J gene: TRBJ1-2; CDR3 protein: CASSQDYRGANYGYTF; CDR3 DNA: TGTGCCAGCAGCCAAGATTACAGGGGAGCTAACTATGGCTACACCTTC
D gene: TRBD1; clone size: -; V gene: TRBV5-1; J gene: TRBJ2-2; CDR3 protein: CASSLNLGTGTRELFF; CDR3 DNA: TGCGCCAGCAGCTTGAACCTCGGGACAGGGACCCGGGAGCTGTTTTTT
D gene: TRBD2; clone size: -; V gene: TRBV7-3; J gene: TRBJ2-1; CDR3 protein: CASSLTGPNGGARGQFF; CDR3 DNA: TGTGCCAGCAGCTTAACGGGCCCTAACGGGGGGGCCCGGGGGCAGTTCTTC
D gene: -; clone size: -; V gene: TRBV15; J gene: TRBJ1-5; CDR3 protein: CATSRDRYRAPFYSNQPQHF; CDR3 DNA: TGTGCCACCAGCAGAGATCGTTACAGAGCTCCCTTTTATAGCAATCAGCCCCAGCATTTT
D gene: TRBD1; clone size: -; V gene: TRBV5-1; J gene: TRBJ1-6; CDR3 protein: CASSLAGRGLSPLHF; CDR3 DNA: TGCGCCAGCAGCTTGGCCGGCAGGGGGCTTTCACCCCTCCACTTT
D gene: TRBD1; clone size: -; V gene: TRBV6-2/TRBV6-3; J gene: TRBJ1-5; CDR3 protein: CASSYLEGAHFNQPQHF; CDR3 DNA: TGTGCCAGCAGTTACTTAGAGGGGGCACACTTCAATCAGCCCCAGCATTTT
D gene: TRBD1; clone size: -; V gene: TRBV7-9; J gene: TRBJ2-3; CDR3 protein: CAPGDSGSTDTQYF; CDR3 DNA: TGTGCCCCCGGGGACAGTGGGTCAACAGATACGCAGTATTTT
D gene: TRBD1; clone size: -; V gene: TRBV7-9; J gene: TRBJ1-2; CDR3 protein: CASSLGGTGELNGYTF; CDR3 DNA: TGTGCCAGCAGCTTAGGGGGGACAGGGGAACTAAATGGCTACACCTTC
D gene: TRBD1; clone size: -; V gene: TRBV19; J gene: TRBJ2-6; CDR3 protein: CASRKLLGTGGAGANVLTF; CDR3 DNA: TGTGCCAGTAGAAAACTACTTGGGACAGGGGGCGCTGGGGCCAACGTCCTGACTTTC
D gene: -; clone size: once; V gene: TRBV2; J gene: TRBJ1-5; CDR3 protein: CASTSLGRYSNQPQHF; CDR3 DNA: TGTGCCAGCACCTCCCTGGGCAGGTATAGCAATCAGCCCCAGCATTTT
D gene: TRBD1; clone size: -; V gene: TRBV6-5; J gene: TRBJ2-5; CDR3 protein: CASSTGGQETQYF; CDR3 DNA: TGTGCCAGCAGTACAGGGGGCCAAGAGACCCAGTACTTC
D gene: TRBD1; clone size: -; V gene: TRBV10-3; J gene: TRBJ1-1; CDR3 protein: CAIRGQGATEAFF; CDR3 DNA: TGTGCCATCAGGGGACAGGGGGCAACTGAAGCTTTCTTT